The clone carrying this T cell receptor (beta chain) was detected only a few times. Its target is unknown. This entry belongs to a study of shared clonotypes between healthy human individuals. Study-wide findings and caveats: As a rule, naive subsets had a larger estimated richness than memory subsets.

At a deep level, the assay was run. Libraries were prepared by immunoSEQ multiplex PCR; TCRdb keeps only in-frame clonotypes and omits some of them. The sample holds about 1 million clones; 78% are singletons and the top ten take 0.5% to 0.6%. Sequencing input: memory CD4+ T cells from PBMCs. Subset described: CD45RA-negative fraction. This receptor was obtained from a man between 18 and 35 years old in good health. Some clones in this sample may be carry-over from other donors' samples.

The CDR3 DNA follows: TGTGCCTGGAAAGGGGGCCGGCACTACTCTGGAAACACCATATATTTT. It specifies CAWKGGRHYSGNTIYF. The gene calls are TRBV30 and TRBJ1-3, with 7 bases aligning to TRBD1. The CDR3 length is 16 residues. Germline V gene data show CDR1 as GTSNPN and CDR2 as SVGIG (reference sequence). Losses at the gene ends were 4 bases for V and 0 bases for J; bases not matched to a gene: 9.